This T cell receptor (beta chain) was profiled in a study of blood T cell repertoires in COVID-19. About the study: T cells, B-cell-depleted T cells, or PBMCs provided the cDNA or gDNA that served as material.

The germline V gene has CDR1 KGHDR and CDR2 SFDVKD. The CDR3 extends over 13 amino acids. V dropped 3 bases and J dropped 8 bases, with 12 bases sitting between them. Per the authors' pipeline: Estimation of nucleated cell counts was performed using reference gene primer amplification. Clones were sequenced by immunoSEQ multiplex PCR, and TCRdb holds only the in-frame ones, with some missing. The DNA was the basis for D and trimming; V, J and clone size are from that table. The sample yields fewer than 200,000 clones, 85% to 90% seen once. Participants were aged about 18 to 89 years from 20 to 30 US areas. The study assigned cohorts using participant-reported clinical history.

The chain has TRBV24-1 and TRBJ1-2, with D possibly being TRBD1 (6 bases). The specimen was PBMCs or T cells enriched from blood (not recorded which). The sequence derives from a woman in her thirties or forties in a cohort exposed to, infected with or recovered from COVID-19 (not recorded which). The CDR3 here is CATSDLVGGGYTF. DNA of the CDR3: TGTGCCACCAGTGATCTGGTAGGGGGAGGCTACACCTTC.